These 7 T cell receptor beta chains were all obtained from the same sample, sequenced in a study of T cell responses to AZD1222 COVID-19 vaccine. The protocol was immunoSEQ multiplex PCR, while the TCRdb copy is restricted to in-frame clones and leaves out a portion. The sample lists some 120,000 clones, approximately 87% occurring once. The sample in question was peripheral blood, obtained on day 0 of AZD1222 vaccination. These receptors originate from an adult in good health.

The rearrangement links TRBV7-2 to TRBJ1-5; possibly TRBD1 for D (6 bases). Deletions cut 3 bases from V and 1 base from J, with 10 bases between. The CDR3 is made up of 15 amino acids. Per germline, CDR1 SGHTA and CDR2 FQGNSA. The DNA for the CDR3 is TGTGCCAGCAGCTTTACGAGGGGGAGCAATCAGCCCCAGCATTTT. Residues: CASSFTRGSNQPQHF.

The V gene is TRBV24-1, the J gene TRBJ2-1, with D maybe TRBD2 (6 bases). The CDR3 is made up of 16 amino acids. V gave up 4 bases and J gave up 0 bases, with 12 bases separating them. The germline CDR1 and CDR2 sequences are KGHDR and SFDVKD. For the CDR3, the DNA is TGTGCCACCAGTGACCCGGGACTTGGCTCCTACAATGAGCAGTTCTTC. Translation: CATSDPGLGSYNEQFF.

The DNA of the CDR3 is TGTGCCAGCAGCCAGGAAAGGGTGCAGTACTTC. It specifies CASSQERVQYF. J is TRBJ2-7 and V is TRBV7-6; no clear D. The CDR3 runs to 11 residues. Germline lookup yields CDR1 SGHVS and CDR2 FNYEAQ. Between the trimmed V and J ends, which lost 5 bases and 9 bases, there was a span of 11 bases.

This chain uses TRBV7-2 with TRBJ1-5, with a weak D call TRBD1 (6 bases). The CDR3 runs to 15 residues. The V gene's germline CDR1 is SGHTA and CDR2 FQGNSA. Trimming removed 1 base at V and 3 bases at J, with 10 bases between. The CDR3 DNA reads TGTGCCAGCAGCTTAGAACAGGGCCCCAATCAGCCCCAGCATTTT. It specifies CASSLEQGPNQPQHF. Supplemented by reference TRBV7-2 and TRBJ1-5, the full variable domain reads GAGVSQSPSNKVTEKGKDVELRCDPISGHTALYWYRQSLGQGLEFLIYFQGNSAPDKSGLPSDRFSAERTGGSVSTLTIQRTQQEDSAVYLCASSLEQGPNQPQHFGDGTRLSIL.

The chain couples TRBV27 to TRBJ1-3; D is undetermined. The ends were cut back, 5 bases at V and 0 bases at J, with 20 bases in the middle. Looked up from germline, CDR1 is MNHEY and CDR2 is SMNVEV (reference sequence). CDR3 length equals 18 residues. CDR3 region: CASSQPSTWSDSGNTIYF. As DNA, the CDR3 is TGTGCCAGCAGTCAGCCCTCTACATGGTCCGACTCTGGAAACACCATATATTTT.

The chain recombines TRBV7-9 with TRBJ1-1, with 11 bases matching TRBD1. Germline trimming cut 2 bases from V and 10 bases from J; bases unmatched to any gene: 3. The CDR3 covers 13 residues. The germline V gene encodes CDR1 SEHNR and CDR2 FQNEAQ (reference sequence). The CDR3 is CASSLWGQGGAFF. CDR3 nucleotides: TGTGCCAGCAGCTTATGGGGACAGGGGGGAGCTTTCTTT. The entire variable domain, with the rest obtained from reference TRBV7-9 and TRBJ1-1, is as follows: DTGVSQNPRHKITKRGQNVTFRCDPISEHNRLYWYRQTLGQGPEFLTYFQNEAQLEKSRLLSDRFSAERPKGSFSTLEIQRTEQGDSAMYLCASSLWGQGGAFFGQGTRLTVV.

V is TRBV2 and J is TRBJ1-5; D may be TRBD1 (5 bases). This CDR3 has 15 residues. CDR1 and CDR2 from the germline V gene are SNHLY and FYNNEI. V was trimmed by 6 bases and J by 0 bases, leaving 12 bases between them. This chain's CDR3 is CASRDGTFSNQPQHF. The CDR3 bases are TGTGCCAGCAGGGACGGGACGTTTAGCAATCAGCCCCAGCATTTT.